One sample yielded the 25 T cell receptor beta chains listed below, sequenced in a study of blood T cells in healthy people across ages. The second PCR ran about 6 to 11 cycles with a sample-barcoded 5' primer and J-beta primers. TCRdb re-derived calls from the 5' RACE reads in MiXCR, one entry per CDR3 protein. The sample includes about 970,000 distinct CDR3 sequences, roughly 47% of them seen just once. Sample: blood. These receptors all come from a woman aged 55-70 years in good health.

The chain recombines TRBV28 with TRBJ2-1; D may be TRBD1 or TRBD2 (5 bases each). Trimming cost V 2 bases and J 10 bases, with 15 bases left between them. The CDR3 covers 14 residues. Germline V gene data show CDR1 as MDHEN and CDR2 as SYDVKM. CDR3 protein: CASSLTSQDSEQFF. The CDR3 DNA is TGTGCCAGCAGTTTAACTAGTCAAGACAGCGAGCAGTTCTTC.

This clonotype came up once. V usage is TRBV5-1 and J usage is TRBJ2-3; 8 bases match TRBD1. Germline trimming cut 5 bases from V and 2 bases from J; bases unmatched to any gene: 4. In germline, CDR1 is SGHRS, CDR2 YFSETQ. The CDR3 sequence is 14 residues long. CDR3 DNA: TGCGCCAGCAGGAAGGACAGGGACACAGATACGCAGTATTTT. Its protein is CASRKDRDTDTQYF.

The CDR3 sequence is CASSTGTSVYNEQYF. DNA for the CDR3: TGCGCCAGCAGCACCGGGACTAGCGTTTACAACGAGCAGTACTTC. The chain combines TRBV5-1 with TRBJ2-7; 10 bases fit TRBD2. Per germline, CDR1 SGHRS and CDR2 YFSETQ. Trimming took 4 bases from V and 5 from J; bases not matched to a gene: 9. The CDR3 extends over 15 amino acids.

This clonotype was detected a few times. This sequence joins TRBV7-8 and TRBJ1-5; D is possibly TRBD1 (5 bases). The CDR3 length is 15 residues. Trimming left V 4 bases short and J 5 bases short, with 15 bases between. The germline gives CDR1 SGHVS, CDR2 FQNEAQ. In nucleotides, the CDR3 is TGTGCCAGCAGCTCAACGCGAGGGGAGGATCAGCCCCAGCATTTT. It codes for CASSSTRGEDQPQHF.

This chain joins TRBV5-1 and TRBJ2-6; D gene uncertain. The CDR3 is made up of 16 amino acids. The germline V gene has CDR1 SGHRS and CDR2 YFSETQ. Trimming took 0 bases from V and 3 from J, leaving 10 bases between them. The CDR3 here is CASSLDWTDGANVLTF. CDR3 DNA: TGCGCCAGCAGCTTGGATTGGACGGATGGGGCCAACGTCCTGACTTTC.

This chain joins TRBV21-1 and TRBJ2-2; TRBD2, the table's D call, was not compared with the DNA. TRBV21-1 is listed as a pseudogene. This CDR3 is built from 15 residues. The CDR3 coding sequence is TGTGCCAGGGCCACAAAGCGGACGAACACCGGGGAGCTGTTTTTT. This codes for CARATKRTNTGELFF.

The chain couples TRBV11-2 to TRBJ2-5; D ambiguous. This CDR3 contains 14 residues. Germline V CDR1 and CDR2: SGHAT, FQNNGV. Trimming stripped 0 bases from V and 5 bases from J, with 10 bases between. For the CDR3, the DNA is TGTGCCAGCAGCTTAGAGGACCGTTTTGAGACCCAGTACTTC. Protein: CASSLEDRFETQYF.

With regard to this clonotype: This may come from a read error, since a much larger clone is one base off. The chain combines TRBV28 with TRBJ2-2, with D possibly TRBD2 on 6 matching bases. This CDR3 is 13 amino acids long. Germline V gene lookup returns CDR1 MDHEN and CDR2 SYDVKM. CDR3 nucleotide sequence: TGTGCCAGCACCGCATTCCGTCGCGGGGAGCCGTTTTTT. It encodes CASTAFRRGEPFF.

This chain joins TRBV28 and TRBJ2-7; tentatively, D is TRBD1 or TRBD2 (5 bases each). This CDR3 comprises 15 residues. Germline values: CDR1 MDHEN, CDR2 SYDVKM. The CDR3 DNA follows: TGTGTCACCAGAGGGGTGCAACATAACTCCTACGAGCAGTACTTC. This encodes CVTRGVQHNSYEQYF.

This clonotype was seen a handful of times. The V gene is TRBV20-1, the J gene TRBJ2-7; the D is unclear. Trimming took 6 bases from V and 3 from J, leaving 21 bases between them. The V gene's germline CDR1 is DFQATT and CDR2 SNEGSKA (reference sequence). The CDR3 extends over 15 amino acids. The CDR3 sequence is CSASPIRIPRYEQYF. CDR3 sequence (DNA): TGCAGTGCCAGTCCTATCCGGATCCCGCGCTACGAGCAGTACTTC.

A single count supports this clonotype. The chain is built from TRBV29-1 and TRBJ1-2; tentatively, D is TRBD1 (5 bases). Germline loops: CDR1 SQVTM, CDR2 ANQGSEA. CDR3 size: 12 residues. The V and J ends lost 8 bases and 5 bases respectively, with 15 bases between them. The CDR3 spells CSTQEGDYGYTF. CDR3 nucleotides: TGCAGCACCCAGGAAGGGGATTATGGCTACACCTTC. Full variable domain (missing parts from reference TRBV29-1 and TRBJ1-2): SAVISQKPSRDICQRGTSLTIQCQVDSQVTMMFWYRQQPGQSLTLIATANQGSEATYESGFVIDKFPISRPNLTFSTLTVSNMSPEDSSIYLCSTQEGDYGYTFGSGTRLTVV.

In nucleotides, the CDR3 is TGTGCCAGCAGCCCTTGGGCCAGTCAAGGGCAGTACTTC. Translating gives CASSPWASQGQYF. The rearrangement joins TRBV11-1 to TRBJ2-7, with D hard to call. V was cut by 5 bases and J by 9 bases, with 17 bases left in between. CDR3 length equals 13 residues. CDR1 and CDR2 (germline): SGHAT, FQDESV (reference sequence).

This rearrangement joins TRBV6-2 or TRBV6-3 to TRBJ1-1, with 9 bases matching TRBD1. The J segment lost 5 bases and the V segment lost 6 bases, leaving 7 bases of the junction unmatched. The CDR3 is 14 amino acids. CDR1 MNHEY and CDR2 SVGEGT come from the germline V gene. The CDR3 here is CASSSQGAYTEAFF. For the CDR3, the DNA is TGTGCCAGCAGCTCACAGGGGGCTTATACTGAAGCTTTCTTT.

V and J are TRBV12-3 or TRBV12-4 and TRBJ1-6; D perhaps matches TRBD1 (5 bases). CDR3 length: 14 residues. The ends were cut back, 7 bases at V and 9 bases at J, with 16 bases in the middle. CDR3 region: CASIPRGFTSPLHF. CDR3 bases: TGTGCCAGCATCCCCCGGGGGTTTACTTCACCCCTCCACTTT.

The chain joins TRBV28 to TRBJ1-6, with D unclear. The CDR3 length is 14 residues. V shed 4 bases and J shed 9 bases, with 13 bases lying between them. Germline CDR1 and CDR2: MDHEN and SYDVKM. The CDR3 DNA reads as TGTGCCAGCAGTTCTAGGGCCGGCATTTCACCCCTCCACTTT. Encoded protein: CASSSRAGISPLHF.

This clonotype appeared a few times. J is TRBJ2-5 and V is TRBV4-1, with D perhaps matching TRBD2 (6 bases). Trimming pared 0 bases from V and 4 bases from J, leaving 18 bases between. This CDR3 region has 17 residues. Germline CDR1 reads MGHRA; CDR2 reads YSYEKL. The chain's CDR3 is CASSQDWSSVPRETQYF. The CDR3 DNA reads TGCGCCAGCAGCCAAGATTGGTCTAGCGTTCCGCGAGAGACCCAGTACTTC.

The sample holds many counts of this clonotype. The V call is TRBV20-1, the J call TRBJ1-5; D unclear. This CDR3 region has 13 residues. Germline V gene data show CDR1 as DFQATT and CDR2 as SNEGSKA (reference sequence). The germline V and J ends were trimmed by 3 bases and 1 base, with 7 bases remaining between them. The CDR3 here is CSASRSSNQPQHF. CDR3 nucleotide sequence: TGCAGTGCTAGCCGGTCGAGCAATCAGCCCCAGCATTTT.

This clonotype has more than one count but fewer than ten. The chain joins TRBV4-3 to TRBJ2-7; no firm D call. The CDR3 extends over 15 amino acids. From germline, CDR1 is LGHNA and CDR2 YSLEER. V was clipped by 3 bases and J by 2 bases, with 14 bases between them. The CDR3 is CASSHKDRRPYEQYF. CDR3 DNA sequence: TGCGCCAGCAGCCACAAAGACCGGCGGCCCTACGAGCAGTACTTC.

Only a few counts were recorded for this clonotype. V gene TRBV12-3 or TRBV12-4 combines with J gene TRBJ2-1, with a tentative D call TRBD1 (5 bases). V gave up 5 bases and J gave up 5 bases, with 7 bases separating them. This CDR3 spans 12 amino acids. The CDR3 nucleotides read TGTGCCAGCAGTACAGGTCACAATGAGCAGTTCTTC. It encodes CASSTGHNEQFF.

CDR3: CASSLGPGVWDTQYF. The DNA of the CDR3 is TGTGCCAGCAGCTTAGGGCCGGGAGTCTGGGATACGCAGTATTTT. The genes are TRBV7-7 and TRBJ2-3; maybe TRBD2 (6 bases). Germline V gene lookup returns CDR1 SSHAT and CDR2 FNYEAQ (reference sequence). V was pared by 1 base and J by 6 bases, with 14 bases between. This CDR3 contains 15 residues.

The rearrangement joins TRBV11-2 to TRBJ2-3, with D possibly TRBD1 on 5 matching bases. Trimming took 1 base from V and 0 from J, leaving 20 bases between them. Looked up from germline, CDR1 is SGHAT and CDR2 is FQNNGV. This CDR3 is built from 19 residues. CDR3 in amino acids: CASSLARYRRGTSTDTQYF. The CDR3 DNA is TGTGCCAGCAGCTTAGCCAGATACCGAAGGGGTACTAGCACAGATACGCAGTATTTT.

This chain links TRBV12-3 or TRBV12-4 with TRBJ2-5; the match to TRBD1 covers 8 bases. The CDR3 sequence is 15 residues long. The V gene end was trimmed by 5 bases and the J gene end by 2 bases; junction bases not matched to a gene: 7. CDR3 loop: CASSRHTGGQETQYF. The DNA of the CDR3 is TGTGCCAGCAGTCGCCACACAGGGGGACAAGAGACCCAGTACTTC.

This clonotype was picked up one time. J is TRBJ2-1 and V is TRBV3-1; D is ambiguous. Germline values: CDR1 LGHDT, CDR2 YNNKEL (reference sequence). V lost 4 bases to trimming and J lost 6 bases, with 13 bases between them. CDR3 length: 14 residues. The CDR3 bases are TGTGCCAGCAGCCTTGACCGACGCCGCAATGAGCAGTTCTTC. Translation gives CASSLDRRRNEQFF.

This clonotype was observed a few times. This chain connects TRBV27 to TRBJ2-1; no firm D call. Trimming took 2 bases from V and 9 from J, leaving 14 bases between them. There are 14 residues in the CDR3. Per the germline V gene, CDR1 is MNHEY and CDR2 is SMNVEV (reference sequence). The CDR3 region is CASSLILDFAEQFF. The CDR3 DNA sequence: TGTGCCAGCAGTTTAATTCTCGATTTTGCTGAGCAGTTCTTC.

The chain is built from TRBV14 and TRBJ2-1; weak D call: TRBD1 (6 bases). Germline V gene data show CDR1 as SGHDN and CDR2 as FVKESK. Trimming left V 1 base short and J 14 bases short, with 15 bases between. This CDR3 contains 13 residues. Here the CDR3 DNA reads TGTGCCAGCAGCCAAGTCTCACAGGGCGCGGAGTTCTTC. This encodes CASSQVSQGAEFF.